These 23 T cell receptor beta chains originate from one sample sequenced in a study of T-cell memory formation after mild COVID-19 (dated by TCRdb to about 2021). The receptor library was made with 5' RACE. Sequencer: Illumina NovaSeq 6000. TCRdb's own reprocessing of the public reads used fastp at Q25 and MiXCR and kept productive beta chains. Each entry merges the rows of one CDR3 protein and shows their most common DNA and genes. Across this sample there are 350,000 to 550,000 distinct CDR3 sequences, with roughly 18% seen only once. Around a fifth of the sample is held by the ten biggest clonotypes. The sequenced sample was PBMCs or a T cell subset sorted from them (not recorded which). Receptors originate from a young man who had mild COVID-19 (a few samples of this study predate the infection). The sample titles of this study are shuffled in the database, so cell type and time point are left out; the donor was told from shared clones.

This clonotype occurred a few times. The gene calls are TRBV7-8 and TRBJ2-4, with a weak D call TRBD1 (5 bases). Trimming took off 7 bases at V and 0 bases at J, with 16 bases between the two ends. CDR3 length: 16 residues. Germline assignment: CDR1 SGHVS and CDR2 FQNEAQ. The CDR3 is CASTPGPGIAKNIQYF. As DNA, the CDR3 is TGTGCCAGCACCCCCGGCCCAGGGATAGCCAAAAACATTCAGTACTTC.

The V call is TRBV29-1, the J call TRBJ2-2; D is ambiguous. Germline V gene sequence: CDR1 SQVTM, CDR2 ANQGSEA. The V gene lost 4 bases and the J gene lost 0 bases, with 12 bases spanning the gap. The CDR3 extends over 15 amino acids. The DNA for the CDR3 is TGCAGCGTTGGCTTCTTAGACGCGAACACCGGGGAGCTGTTTTTT. This sequence encodes CSVGFLDANTGELFF.

This clonotype was recorded a few times. The V gene is TRBV10-3, the J gene TRBJ2-7; 7 positions agree with TRBD2. Germline CDR1 reads ENHRY; CDR2 reads SYGVKD. The CDR3 runs 15 residues. The ends lost 2 bases at V and 4 bases at J; junction bases unmatched: 8. The CDR3 spells CAISERLAVAYEQYV. CDR3 DNA: TGTGCCATCAGTGAGAGGCTAGCGGTCGCGTACGAGCAGTACGTC.

In this sample, this clonotype turned up a few times. The rearrangement uses TRBV5-6 and TRBJ2-3; D is possibly TRBD2 (5 bases). The V end was cut by 7 bases, the J end by 2 bases, with 14 bases between. The CDR3 length is 14 residues. Germline V gives CDR1 SGHDT, CDR2 YYEEEE. CDR3 in DNA: TGTGCCAGCGCAAACGGAGGCATCACAGATACGCAGTATTTT. This translates into CASANGGITDTQYF.

The chain employs TRBV5-1 and TRBJ1-6; 7 nucleotides match TRBD1. V lost 3 bases, J lost 2 bases, and 8 bases stayed unmatched. The CDR3 consists of 17 residues. The germline gives CDR1 SGHRS, CDR2 YFSETQ. The CDR3 sequence is CASSYKGRGTYNSPLHF. DNA of the CDR3: TGCGCCAGCAGCTACAAAGGCAGGGGGACCTATAATTCACCCCTCCACTTT.

The chain employs TRBV20-1 and TRBJ2-1; D gene uncertain. V lost 3 bases to trimming and J lost 4 bases, with 13 bases between them. Germline V gives CDR1 DFQATT, CDR2 SNEGSKA (reference sequence). The length of the CDR3 is 14 residues. The CDR3 here is CSASGRSKYNEQFF. The CDR3 DNA follows: TGCAGTGCTAGTGGGCGGAGTAAATACAATGAGCAGTTCTTC.

This clonotype was found many times. The V and J genes are TRBV7-6 and TRBJ2-2; D gene ambiguous. Looked up from germline, CDR1 is SGHVS and CDR2 is FNYEAQ. The length of the CDR3 is 13 residues. V gave up 5 bases and J gave up 1 base, with 5 bases separating them. The CDR3 coding sequence is TGTGCCAGCAGCCCAGGGAACACCGGGGAGCTGTTTTTT. Amino acid sequence: CASSPGNTGELFF.

This clonotype was counted a few times. The chain carries TRBV20-1 and TRBJ1-2; D not certain. The germline gives CDR1 DFQATT, CDR2 SNEGSKA (reference sequence). Trimming shortened V by 3 bases and J by 1 base, and 6 bases separated the two germline ends. The CDR3 length is 12 residues. CDR3: CSASHDNYGYTF. In DNA, the CDR3 is TGCAGTGCTAGCCACGATAACTATGGCTACACCTTC.

This clonotype was observed a few times. This chain uses TRBV7-9 with TRBJ2-7; D unresolved. Trimming removed 2 bases from V and 2 bases from J, with 10 bases in between. The germline gives CDR1 SEHNR, CDR2 FQNEAQ (reference sequence). CDR3 size: 14 residues. CDR3 DNA sequence: TGTGCCAGCAGCTTAAATCCCGCCGCCTACGAGCAGTACGTC. It codes for CASSLNPAAYEQYV.

This clonotype has a handful of counts. The chain combines TRBV28 with TRBJ1-5, with D hard to call. Between the trimmed V and J ends, which lost 3 bases and 4 bases, there was a span of 16 bases. The V gene's germline CDR1 is MDHEN and CDR2 SYDVKM. This CDR3 comprises 16 residues. CDR3 coding DNA: TGTGCCAGCAGTTTTCGTGGGGTGTTTAGGAATCAGCCCCAGCATTTT. Encoded protein: CASSFRGVFRNQPQHF.

This clonotype occurred many times. V usage is TRBV12-3 or TRBV12-4 and J usage is TRBJ2-7, with D possibly TRBD1 on 5 matching bases. With 6 bases removed from V and 6 bases from J, the gap between germline ends came to 12 bases. The CDR3 sequence is 12 residues long. The CDR3 coding sequence is TGTGCCAGCAGATCCACAGGTGGCGAGCAGTACTTC. Its protein is CASRSTGGEQYF.

This clonotype was seen more than once but under ten times. The CDR3 region has the DNA TGCGCCAGCAGCCTCCGCAGCAGCCAGGGGGCCAAGGGGCAGTACTTC. Translating gives CASSLRSSQGAKGQYF. The chain uses TRBV4-1 and TRBJ2-7; TRBD1 aligns across 8 bases. Germline V gene data show CDR1 as MGHRA and CDR2 as YSYEKL. After removal of 4 bases from V and 9 bases from J, the junction contained 17 bases not matched to a gene. This CDR3 has 16 amino acids.

This clonotype appeared a single time. The chain uses TRBV30 and TRBJ2-7, with 7 bases identical to TRBD2. Germline V gene lookup returns CDR1 GTSNPN and CDR2 SVGIG (reference sequence). The CDR3 extends over 13 amino acids. V trimming: 2 bases; J trimming: 5 bases; junction bases outside the gene matches: 6. The CDR3 reads CAWSPGLPHEQYF. In nucleotides, the CDR3 is TGTGCCTGGAGTCCGGGACTACCTCACGAGCAGTACTTC.

The chain joins TRBV9 to TRBJ2-3, with TRBD1 matching 7 bases. V lost 1 base, J lost 1 base, and 6 bases stayed unmatched. This CDR3 contains 16 residues. The germline V gene has CDR1 SGDLS and CDR2 YYNGEE. The CDR3 sequence is CASSVIAGQGTDTQYF. The CDR3 region has the DNA TGTGCCAGCAGCGTAATAGCTGGACAGGGCACAGATACGCAGTATTTT.

The chain joins TRBV18 to TRBJ2-2, with D unclear. The CDR3 has 13 amino acids. Germline CDR1 and CDR2: KGHSH and LQKENI. V shed 4 bases and J shed 3 bases, with 6 bases lying between them. CDR3 coding DNA: TGTGCCAGCTCACTCGATGACACCGGGGAGCTGTTTTTT. This translates into CASSLDDTGELFF.

This clonotype has more than one count but fewer than ten. CDR3 protein: CASSFSSWDRAGELFF. The CDR3 coding sequence is TGTGCCAGCAGCTTCTCTAGCTGGGACAGGGCCGGGGAGCTGTTTTTT. V gene TRBV7-9 combines with J gene TRBJ2-2; 9 positions match TRBD1. This CDR3 region has 16 residues. CDR1 SEHNR and CDR2 FQNEAQ come from the germline V gene (reference sequence). The trim removed 3 bases at V and 6 bases at J, leaving 8 bases unmatched.

This chain joins TRBV4-1 and TRBJ1-5; D is possibly TRBD1 (6 bases). The CDR3 covers 13 residues. V lost 4 bases to trimming and J lost 6 bases, with 10 bases between them. The germline CDR1 and CDR2 sequences are MGHRA and YSYEKL. This chain's CDR3 is CASSLPGVQPQHF. In DNA form, the CDR3 reads TGCGCCAGCAGCCTTCCAGGGGTTCAGCCCCAGCATTTT.

The chain links TRBV12-3 or TRBV12-4 to TRBJ1-5; no clear D gene. This CDR3 has 11 residues. Trimming removed 7 bases at V and 15 bases at J, with 16 bases between. The CDR3 loop is CASTWAIEMHF. The DNA of the CDR3 is TGTGCCAGCACATGGGCAATTGAGATGCATTTT.

V and J are TRBV6-6 and TRBJ1-1, with a tentative D call TRBD1 (5 bases). V lost 11 bases and J 4 bases, leaving 11 bases between the germline ends. The germline CDR1 and CDR2 sequences are MNHNY and SVGAGI (reference sequence). This CDR3 contains 11 residues. The CDR3 DNA sequence: TGTGCCGCCCAGGGTTCCACTGAAGCTTTCTTT. The encoded protein is CAAQGSTEAFF.

This clonotype showed up just a few times. The V gene is TRBV9, the J gene TRBJ2-5; 8 bases are a match to TRBD2. Germline V gene lookup returns CDR1 SGDLS and CDR2 YYNGEE. The CDR3 extends over 17 amino acids. Unmatched junction bases numbered 13, after V lost 3 bases and J lost 3 bases. CDR3 amino acids: CASSGTGVTSAKETQYF. The CDR3, as DNA: TGTGCCAGCAGCGGAACCGGGGTGACTAGCGCCAAAGAGACCCAGTACTTC.

This clonotype was recorded at least ten times. This chain uses TRBV7-9 with TRBJ2-5; the D gene is possibly TRBD2 (6 bases). Germline V lookup: CDR1 SEHNR, CDR2 FQNEAQ (reference sequence). V was clipped by 6 bases and J by 0 bases, with 20 bases between them. The CDR3 runs to 17 residues. The CDR3 here is CASSQLARGDDQETQYF. CDR3 sequence (DNA): TGTGCCAGCAGTCAGCTAGCGCGTGGTGATGACCAAGAGACCCAGTACTTC.

Turning to this clonotype: This may arise from a read error, as a much more abundant clone is one base away. The genes are TRBV5-1 and TRBJ1-4; D is ambiguous. CDR1 is SGHRS and CDR2 is YFSETQ in the germline V gene. The CDR3 sequence is 14 residues long. The CDR3 protein is CARSLGGPPEKLFF. For the CDR3, the DNA is TGCGCCAGAAGCTTGGGAGGGCCCCCTGAAAAACTGTTTTTT.

This clonotype was detected only a few times. The chain combines TRBV7-3 with TRBJ2-5; TRBD1 or TRBD2 may be the D gene (6 bases each). The CDR3 runs 15 residues. The V gene lost 4 bases and the J gene lost 5 bases, with 17 bases spanning the gap. Germline V gene data show CDR1 as SGHTA and CDR2 as FQGTGA. In DNA form, the CDR3 reads TGTGCCAGCAGCTCAGACGGGGGCGCATGGGAGACCCAGTACTTC. This codes for CASSSDGGAWETQYF.